These 7 T cell receptor beta chains were sequenced from one sample in a study of blood T cells in healthy people across ages. For the second PCR, which ran for about 7 to 11 cycles, a sample-barcoded 5' primer and a J-beta primer mix were used. TCRdb processed the 5' RACE reads anew with MiXCR; each CDR3 protein has one entry. This table has 1.5 million to 2 million distinct CDR3 sequences, around 50% appearing once. The sequencing input was blood. These receptors were obtained from a woman aged 40 to 49 in good health.

CDR3 residues: CASSQVLGGETEAFF. CDR3 in DNA: TGCGCCAGCAGCCAAGTCTTAGGAGGGGAAACTGAAGCTTTCTTT. The rearrangement uses TRBV4-3 and TRBJ1-1; possibly TRBD1 for D (5 bases). This CDR3 is 15 amino acids long. Trimming cost V 1 base and J 5 bases, with 14 bases left between them. CDR1 and CDR2 (germline): LGHNA, YSLEER.

This clonotype was detected a few times. CDR3 bases: TGTGCCAGCAGTGAATTCCGAGCGGGGGGGTCGAATGAGCAGTACTTC. This translates into CASSEFRAGGSNEQYF. The rearrangement joins TRBV25-1 to TRBJ2-5; 10 bases match TRBD2. The germline V gene has CDR1 MGHDK and CDR2 SYGVNS. The ends lost 1 base at V and 11 bases at J; junction bases unmatched: 13. CDR3 length: 16 residues.

In this sample, this clonotype turned up a few times. This chain joins TRBV10-2 and TRBJ2-1; weak D call: TRBD2 (5 bases). Germline CDR1 reads WSHSY; CDR2 reads SAAADI. V lost 7 bases and J lost 3, with 13 bases in between. This CDR3 has 14 amino acids. CDR3 protein: CASKEARHYNEQFF. The CDR3, as DNA: TGCGCCAGCAAGGAGGCCAGGCACTACAATGAGCAGTTCTTC.

This sequence joins TRBV25-1 and TRBJ2-3; a possible D gene is TRBD1 (5 bases). Trimming shortened V by 0 bases and J by 4 bases, and 23 bases separated the two germline ends. The CDR3 is 19 residues long. CDR1 is MGHDK, CDR2 SYGVNS, per germline. CDR3 protein: CASSEYMSPTGKSPDTQYF. The CDR3 coding sequence is TGTGCCAGCAGTGAATATATGTCACCAACAGGAAAGAGCCCAGATACGCAGTATTTT.

In its sample, this clonotype was seen a few times. V and J are TRBV7-9 and TRBJ2-4, with TRBD1 matching 9 bases. J lost 0 bases, V lost 2 bases, and 8 bases had no gene match. Germline CDR1 and CDR2: SEHNR and FQNEAQ (reference sequence). CDR3 size: 18 residues. CDR3 region: CASSLNPGQGEAKNIQYF. The DNA for the CDR3 is TGTGCCAGCAGCTTAAACCCGGGACAGGGTGAAGCCAAAAACATTCAGTACTTC. The variable domain in full, with the rest retrieved from reference TRBV7-9 and TRBJ2-4, is DTGVSQNPRHKITKRGQNVTFRCDPISEHNRLYWYRQTLGQGPEFLTYFQNEAQLEKSRLLSDRFSAERPKGSFSTLEIQRTEQGDSAMYLCASSLNPGQGEAKNIQYFGAGTRLSVL.

CDR3 sequence (DNA): TGCAGTGCTAGAGATTTGGCATTCTATGGCTACACCTTC. Its translation: CSARDLAFYGYTF. The rearrangement joins TRBV20-1 to TRBJ1-2, with D uncertain. There are 13 residues in the CDR3. V was trimmed by 0 bases and J by 4 bases, leaving 9 bases between them. The germline gives CDR1 DFQATT, CDR2 SNEGSKA (reference sequence).

This rearrangement joins TRBV7-2 to TRBJ2-7; 9 bases map to TRBD1. Germline CDR1 reads SGHTA; CDR2 reads FQGNSA. With V trimmed by 6 bases and J by 6 bases, 9 bases remained unmatched. This CDR3 contains 14 residues. This chain's CDR3 is CASSGDRGSFEQYF. In DNA, the CDR3 is TGTGCCAGCAGTGGAGACAGGGGGAGTTTCGAGCAGTACTTC.